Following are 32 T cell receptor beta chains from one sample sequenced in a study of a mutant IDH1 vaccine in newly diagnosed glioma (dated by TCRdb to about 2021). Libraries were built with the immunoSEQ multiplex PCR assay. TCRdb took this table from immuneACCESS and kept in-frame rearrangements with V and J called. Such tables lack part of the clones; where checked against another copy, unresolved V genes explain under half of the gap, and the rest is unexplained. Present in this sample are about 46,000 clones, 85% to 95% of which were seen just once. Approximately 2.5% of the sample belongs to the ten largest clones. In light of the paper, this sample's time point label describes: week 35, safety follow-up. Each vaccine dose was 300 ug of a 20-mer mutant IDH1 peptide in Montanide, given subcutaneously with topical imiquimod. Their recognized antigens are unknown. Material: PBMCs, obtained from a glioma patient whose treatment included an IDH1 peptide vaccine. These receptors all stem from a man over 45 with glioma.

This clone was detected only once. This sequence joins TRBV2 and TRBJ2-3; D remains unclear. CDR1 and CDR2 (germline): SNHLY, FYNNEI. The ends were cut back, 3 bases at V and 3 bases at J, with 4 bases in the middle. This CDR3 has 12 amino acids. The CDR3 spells CASSDNTDTQYF. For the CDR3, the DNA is TGTGCCAGCAGTGACAATACAGATACGCAGTATTTT.

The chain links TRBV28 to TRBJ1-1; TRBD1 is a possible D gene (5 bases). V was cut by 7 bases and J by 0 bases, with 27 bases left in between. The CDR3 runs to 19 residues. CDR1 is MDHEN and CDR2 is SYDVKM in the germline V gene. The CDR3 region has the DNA TGTGCCAGCATCGAAACTCGAGGCCTGCGGGGGAAGGTGAACACTGAAGCTTTCTTT. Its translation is CASIETRGLRGKVNTEAFF.

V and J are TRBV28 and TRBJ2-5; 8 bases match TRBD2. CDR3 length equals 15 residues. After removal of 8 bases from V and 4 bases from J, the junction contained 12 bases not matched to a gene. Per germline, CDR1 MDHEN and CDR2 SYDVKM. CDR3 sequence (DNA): TGTGCCAGCTTAAGAAGCGGGAGAGGGGTAGAGACCCAGTACTTC. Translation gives CASLRSGRGVETQYF.

The CDR3 region is CASNRMWQGDYEQYF. In nucleotides, the CDR3 is TGCGCCAGCAACCGAATGTGGCAAGGGGACTACGAGCAGTACTTC. This rearrangement joins TRBV4-1 to TRBJ2-7, with D perhaps TRBD1 (5 bases). Germline V gene sequence: CDR1 MGHRA, CDR2 YSYEKL. V was cut by 7 bases and J by 3 bases, with 19 bases left in between. The CDR3 loop spans 15 amino acids.

CDR3 amino acids: CASSLGDTEAFF. The CDR3 DNA reads TGTGCCAGCAGCTTGGGGGACACTGAAGCTTTCTTT. This chain links TRBV11-1 with TRBJ1-1; possibly TRBD1 for D (5 bases). V was cut by 3 bases and J by 3 bases, with 5 bases left in between. Germline V lookup: CDR1 SGHAT, CDR2 FQDESV (reference sequence). The CDR3 length is 12 residues.

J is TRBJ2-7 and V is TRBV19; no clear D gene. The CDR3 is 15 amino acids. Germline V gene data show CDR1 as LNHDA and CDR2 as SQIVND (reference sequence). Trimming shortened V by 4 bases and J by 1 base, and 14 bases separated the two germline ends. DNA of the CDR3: TGTGCCAGTAGTACGCCGGCCTTGGGGTCCTACGAGCAGTACTTC. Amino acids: CASSTPALGSYEQYF. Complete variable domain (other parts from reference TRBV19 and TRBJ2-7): DGGITQSPKYLFRKEGQNVTLSCEQNLNHDAMYWYRQDPGQGLRLIYYSQIVNDFQKGDIAEGYSVSREKKESFPLTVTSAQKNPTAFYLCASSTPALGSYEQYFGPGTRLTVT.

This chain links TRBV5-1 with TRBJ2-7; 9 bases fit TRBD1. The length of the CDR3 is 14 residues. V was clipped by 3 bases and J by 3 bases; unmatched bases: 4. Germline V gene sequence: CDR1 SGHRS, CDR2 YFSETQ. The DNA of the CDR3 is TGCGCCAGCAGCTCGCAGACAGGGGGCTACGAGCAGTACTTC. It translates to CASSSQTGGYEQYF.

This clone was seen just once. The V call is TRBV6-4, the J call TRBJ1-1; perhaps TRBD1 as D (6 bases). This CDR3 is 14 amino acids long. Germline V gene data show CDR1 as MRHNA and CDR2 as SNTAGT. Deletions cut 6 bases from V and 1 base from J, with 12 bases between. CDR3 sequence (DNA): TGTGCCAGCAGCCCCGGGGGGGCGAACACTGAAGCTTTCTTT. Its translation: CASSPGGANTEAFF.

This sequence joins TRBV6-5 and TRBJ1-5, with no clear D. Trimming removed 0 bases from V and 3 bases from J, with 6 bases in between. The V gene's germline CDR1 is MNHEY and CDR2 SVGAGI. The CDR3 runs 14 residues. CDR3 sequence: CASSYSPNNQPQHF. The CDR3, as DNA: TGTGCCAGCAGTTACTCACCTAACAATCAGCCCCAGCATTTT.

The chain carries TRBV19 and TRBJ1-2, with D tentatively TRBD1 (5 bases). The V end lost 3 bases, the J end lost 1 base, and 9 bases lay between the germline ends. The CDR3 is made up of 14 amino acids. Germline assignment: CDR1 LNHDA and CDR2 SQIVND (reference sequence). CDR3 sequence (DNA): TGTGCCAGTAGTATGGGGCGGAATAACTATGGCTACACCTTC. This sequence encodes CASSMGRNNYGYTF.

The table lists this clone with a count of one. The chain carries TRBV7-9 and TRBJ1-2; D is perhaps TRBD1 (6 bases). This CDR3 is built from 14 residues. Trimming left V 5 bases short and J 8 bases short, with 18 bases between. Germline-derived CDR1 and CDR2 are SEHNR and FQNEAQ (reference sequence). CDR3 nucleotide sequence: TGTGCCAGCAGCAAGGGACACAACGCGGGAGGCTACACCTTC. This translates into CASSKGHNAGGYTF. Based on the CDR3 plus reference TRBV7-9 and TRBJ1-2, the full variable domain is DTGVSQNPRHKITKRGQNVTFRCDPISEHNRLYWYRQTLGQGPEFLTYFQNEAQLEKSRLLSDRFSAERPKGSFSTLEIQRTEQGDSAMYLCASSKGHNAGGYTFGSGTRLTVV.

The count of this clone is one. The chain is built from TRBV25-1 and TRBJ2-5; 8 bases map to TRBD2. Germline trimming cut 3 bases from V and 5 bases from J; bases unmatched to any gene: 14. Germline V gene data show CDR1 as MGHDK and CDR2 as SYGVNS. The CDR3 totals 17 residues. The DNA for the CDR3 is TGTGCCAGCAGTGAGTCGGACGAGCGGGAGTTTGTGGAGACCCAGTACTTC. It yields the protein CASSESDEREFVETQYF. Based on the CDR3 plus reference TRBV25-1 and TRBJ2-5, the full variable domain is EADIYQTPRYLVIGTGKKITLECSQTMGHDKMYWYQQDPGMELHLIHYSYGVNSTEKGDLSSESTVSRIRTEHFPLTLESARPSHTSQYLCASSESDEREFVETQYFGPGTRLLVL.

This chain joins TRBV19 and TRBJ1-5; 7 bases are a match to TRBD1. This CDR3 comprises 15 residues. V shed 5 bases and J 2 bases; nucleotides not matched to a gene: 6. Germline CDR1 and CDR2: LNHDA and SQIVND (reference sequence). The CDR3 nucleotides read TGTGCCAGTAGTCCCGGGACAGTACGCAATCAGCCCCAGCATTTT. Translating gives CASSPGTVRNQPQHF.

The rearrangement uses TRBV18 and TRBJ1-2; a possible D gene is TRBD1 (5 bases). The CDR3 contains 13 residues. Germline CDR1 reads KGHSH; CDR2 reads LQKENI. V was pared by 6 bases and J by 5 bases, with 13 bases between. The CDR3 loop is CASSGAGIYGYTF. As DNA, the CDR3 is TGTGCCAGCTCCGGGGCAGGCATATATGGCTACACCTTC.

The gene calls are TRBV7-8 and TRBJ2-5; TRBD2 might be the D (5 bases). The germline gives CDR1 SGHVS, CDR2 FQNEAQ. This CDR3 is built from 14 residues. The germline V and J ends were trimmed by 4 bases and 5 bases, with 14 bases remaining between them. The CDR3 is CASSSPGIEETQYF. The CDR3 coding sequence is TGTGCCAGCAGCTCCCCCGGGATCGAGGAGACCCAGTACTTC.

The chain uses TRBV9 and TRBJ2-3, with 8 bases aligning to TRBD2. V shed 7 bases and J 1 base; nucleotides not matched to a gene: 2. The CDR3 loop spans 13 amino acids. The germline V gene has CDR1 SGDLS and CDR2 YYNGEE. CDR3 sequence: CASGLARTDTQYF. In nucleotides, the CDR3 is TGTGCCAGCGGACTAGCTCGCACAGATACGCAGTATTTT.

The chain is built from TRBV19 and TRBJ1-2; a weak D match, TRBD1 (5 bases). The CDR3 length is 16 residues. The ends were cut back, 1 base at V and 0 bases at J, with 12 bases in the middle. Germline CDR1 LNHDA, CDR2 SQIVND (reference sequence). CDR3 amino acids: CASSIVRQGPNYGYTF. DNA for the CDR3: TGTGCCAGTAGTATAGTCCGGCAGGGACCTAACTATGGCTACACCTTC.

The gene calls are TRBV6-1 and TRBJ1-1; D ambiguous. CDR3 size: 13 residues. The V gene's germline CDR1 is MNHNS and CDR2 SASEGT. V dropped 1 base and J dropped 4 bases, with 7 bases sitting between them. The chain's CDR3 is CASSEEGSTEAFF. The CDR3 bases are TGTGCCAGCAGTGAAGAGGGTTCCACTGAAGCTTTCTTT.

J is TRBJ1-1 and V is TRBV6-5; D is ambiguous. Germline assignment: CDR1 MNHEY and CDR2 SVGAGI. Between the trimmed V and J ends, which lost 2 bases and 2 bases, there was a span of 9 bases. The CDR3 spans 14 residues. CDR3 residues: CASSYGRVNTEAFF. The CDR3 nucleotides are TGTGCCAGCAGTTACGGGCGGGTAAACACTGAAGCTTTCTTT.

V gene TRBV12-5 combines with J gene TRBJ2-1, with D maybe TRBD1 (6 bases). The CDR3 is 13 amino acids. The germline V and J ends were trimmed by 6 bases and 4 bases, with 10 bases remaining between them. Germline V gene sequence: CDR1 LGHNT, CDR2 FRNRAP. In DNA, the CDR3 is TGTGCTAGTGGACCTACAGGGTACAATGAGCAGTTCTTC. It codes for CASGPTGYNEQFF.

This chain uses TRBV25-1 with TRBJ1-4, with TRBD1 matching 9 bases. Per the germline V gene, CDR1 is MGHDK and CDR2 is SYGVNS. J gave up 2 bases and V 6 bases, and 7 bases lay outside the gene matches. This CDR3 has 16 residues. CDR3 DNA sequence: TGTGCCAGCAGAGAACAGGGGGCGAGGACTAATGAAAAACTGTTTTTT. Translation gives CASREQGARTNEKLFF.

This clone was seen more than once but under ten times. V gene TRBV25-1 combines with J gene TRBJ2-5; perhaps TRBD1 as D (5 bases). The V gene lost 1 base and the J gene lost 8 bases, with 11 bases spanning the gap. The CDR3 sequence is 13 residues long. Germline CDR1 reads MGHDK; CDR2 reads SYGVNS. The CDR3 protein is CASSESEWGTQYF. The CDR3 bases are TGTGCCAGCAGTGAATCAGAATGGGGCACCCAGTACTTC. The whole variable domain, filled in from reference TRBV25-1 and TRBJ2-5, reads EADIYQTPRYLVIGTGKKITLECSQTMGHDKMYWYQQDPGMELHLIHYSYGVNSTEKGDLSSESTVSRIRTEHFPLTLESARPSHTSQYLCASSESEWGTQYFGPGTRLLVL.

In nucleotides, the CDR3 is TGTGCCAGCAGTTTACCCAGACTTCAAGACACAGATACGCAGTATTTT. Translated, it gives CASSLPRLQDTDTQYF. The V gene is TRBV28, the J gene TRBJ2-3, with unresolved D. The CDR3 loop spans 16 amino acids. V was clipped by 2 bases and J by 2 bases, with 14 bases between them. Germline values: CDR1 MDHEN, CDR2 SYDVKM.

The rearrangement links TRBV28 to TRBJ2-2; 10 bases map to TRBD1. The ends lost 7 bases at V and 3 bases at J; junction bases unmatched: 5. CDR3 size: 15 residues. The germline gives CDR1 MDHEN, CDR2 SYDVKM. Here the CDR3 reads CASTLDRGHTGELFF. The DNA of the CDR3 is TGTGCCAGCACCTTAGACAGGGGGCACACCGGGGAGCTGTTTTTT.

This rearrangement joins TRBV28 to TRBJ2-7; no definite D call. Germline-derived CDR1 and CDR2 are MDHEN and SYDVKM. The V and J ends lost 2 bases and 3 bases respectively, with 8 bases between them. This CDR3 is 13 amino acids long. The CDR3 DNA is TGTGCCAGCAGTTTAGAGCCTATCTACGAGCAGTACTTC. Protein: CASSLEPIYEQYF.

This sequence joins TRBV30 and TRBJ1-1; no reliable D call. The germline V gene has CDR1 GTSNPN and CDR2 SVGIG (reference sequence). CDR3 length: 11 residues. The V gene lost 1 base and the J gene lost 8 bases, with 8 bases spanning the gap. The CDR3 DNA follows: TGTGCCTGGAGTGGCACTGTCGAAGCTTTCTTT. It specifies CAWSGTVEAFF. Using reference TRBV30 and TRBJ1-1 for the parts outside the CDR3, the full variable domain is SQTIHQWPATLVQPVGSPLSLECTVEGTSNPNLYWYRQAAGRGLQLLFYSVGIGQISSEVPQNLSASRPQDRQFILSSKKLLLSDSGFYLCAWSGTVEAFFGQGTRLTVV.

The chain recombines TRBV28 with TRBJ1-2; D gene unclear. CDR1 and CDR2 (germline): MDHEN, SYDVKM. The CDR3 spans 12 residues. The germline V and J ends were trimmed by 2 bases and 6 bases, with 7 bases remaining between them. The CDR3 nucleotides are TGTGCCAGCAGTTTAACCGGGGATGGCTACACCTTC. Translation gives CASSLTGDGYTF.

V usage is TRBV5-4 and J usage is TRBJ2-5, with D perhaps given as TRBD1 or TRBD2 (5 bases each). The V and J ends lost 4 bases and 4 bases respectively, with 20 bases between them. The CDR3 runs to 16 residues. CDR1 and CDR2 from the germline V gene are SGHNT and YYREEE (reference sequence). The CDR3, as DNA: TGTGCCAGCAGCCCCCCGGGACGGCCTAAGGTAGAGACCCAGTACTTC. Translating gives CASSPPGRPKVETQYF. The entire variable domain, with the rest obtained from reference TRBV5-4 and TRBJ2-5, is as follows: ETGVTQSPTHLIKTRGQQVTLRCSSQSGHNTVSWYQQALGQGPQFIFQYYREEENGRGNFPPRFSGLQFPNYSSELNVNALELDDSALYLCASSPPGRPKVETQYFGPGTRLLVL.

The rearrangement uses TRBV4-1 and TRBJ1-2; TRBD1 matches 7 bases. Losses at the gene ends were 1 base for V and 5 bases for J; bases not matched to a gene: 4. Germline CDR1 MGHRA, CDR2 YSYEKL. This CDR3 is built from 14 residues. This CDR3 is CASSQVQGMYGYTF. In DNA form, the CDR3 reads TGCGCCAGCAGCCAAGTACAGGGGATGTATGGCTACACCTTC.

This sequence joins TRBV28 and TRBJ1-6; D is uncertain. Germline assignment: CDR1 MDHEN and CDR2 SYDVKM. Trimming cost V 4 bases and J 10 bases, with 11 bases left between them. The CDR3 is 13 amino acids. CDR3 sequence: CASSYIRGSPLHF. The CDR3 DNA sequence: TGTGCCAGCAGTTACATCCGGGGATCACCCCTCCACTTT.

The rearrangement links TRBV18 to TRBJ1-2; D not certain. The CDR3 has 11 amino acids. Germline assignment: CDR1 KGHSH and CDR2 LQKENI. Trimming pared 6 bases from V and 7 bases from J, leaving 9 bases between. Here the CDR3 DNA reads TGTGCCAGCTCGTCATCGGCTGGCTACACCTTC. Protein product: CASSSSAGYTF.

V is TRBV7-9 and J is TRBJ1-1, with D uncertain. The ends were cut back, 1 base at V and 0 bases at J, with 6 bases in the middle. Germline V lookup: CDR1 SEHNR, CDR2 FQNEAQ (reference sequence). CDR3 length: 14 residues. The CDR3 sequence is CASSLGSMNTEAFF. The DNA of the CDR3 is TGTGCCAGCAGCTTAGGCAGTATGAACACTGAAGCTTTCTTT.